This T cell receptor beta chain comes out of a study of human T cells and chemical hapten exposure. Study outcomes and limitations: TCRs above 1 in 1000 frequency stayed constant with DPC sensitization.

Points on this clonotype: Its antigen is currently unknown.

The library put unique molecular identifiers onto individual cDNA molecules. TCRdb re-analysed the RACE reads in MiXCR, keeping a single row per CDR3 protein. The sample lists around 380,000 distinct CDR3 sequences, roughly 5% occurring once. Trimming stripped 4 bases from V and 4 bases from J, with 19 bases between. Germline V CDR1 and CDR2: PRHDT, FYEKMQ (reference sequence). The CDR3 totals 16 residues. Time point specified: patch test 1, 2 weeks after DPC sensitization. Treatment specified: therapeutic diphenylcyclopropenone sensitization with weekly scalp DPC. The sample here was whole blood, taken in connection with sensitization to the hapten diphenylcyclopropenone (DPC). V usage is TRBV13 and J usage is TRBJ1-1; tentative D call: TRBD1 (6 bases). This TCR came from a woman aged 45-65 years with alopecia areata. Some clones in this sample may be carry-over from other donors' samples. The CDR3 reads CASSSRRRGLGTEAFF. In DNA form, the CDR3 reads TGTGCCAGCAGCTCAAGACGCAGGGGATTGGGCACTGAAGCTTTCTTT.